The following is a T cell receptor beta chain sequence with its context. Its antigen is currently unknown. From germline, CDR1 is MNHEY and CDR2 SMNVEV (reference sequence). This CDR3 contains 14 residues. V lost 1 base, J lost 4 bases, and 10 bases lay in between. These data are taken from a study of T cell responses to AZD1222 COVID-19 vaccine. Study summary: The study pooled second doses at about 4 or about 12 weeks. Study-level points and caveats: Spike-wide coverage was observed for vaccine-associated CD4 TCRs, with dominant responses at 160-218 and 743-854. Variant regions that are unmutated are reportedly the target of nearly half of spike-specific TCRs. Spike-specific TCR breadth and depth rose after two AZD1222 doses.

Assay used: immunoSEQ multiplex PCR; TCRdb lists only in-frame clones, some missing. Of about 150,000 clones in the sample, 90% were seen once. The V and J genes are TRBV27 and TRBJ2-5; D is undetermined. The sequences come from peripheral blood, collected on day 0 of AZD1222 vaccination. This TCR was recovered from an adult in good health. The CDR3 loop is CASSLYSRSETQYF. DNA of the CDR3: TGTGCCAGCAGTTTATATTCGAGATCAGAGACCCAGTACTTC.